This T cell receptor (beta chain) stems from a study of graft-versus-host responses after intestinal transplantation (dated by TCRdb to the early 2020s). Broadly, across the study: The transplants that recipients got were multivisceral, liver-intestinal, or isolated intestinal. A cohort of about two dozen intestinal transplant recipients, including one retransplant, was enrolled, and a few patients lacking pretransplant specimens were excluded. Samples from a few later patients were sequenced in-house on an Illumina MiSeq with MiXCR processing rather than by the commercial service. Bulk TCR-beta CDR3 sequencing was used to track graft-versus-host and host-versus-graft alloreactive T cell clones in the graft, circulation and bone marrow after intestinal transplantation. Anti-thymocyte globulin induction was given to all recipients, followed by maintenance tacrolimus and steroids for approximately three years. To identify alloreactive clones, pre-transplant mixed lymphocyte reaction products were sequenced and then compared with unstimulated pre-transplant donor and recipient T cells. Donor T cell macrochimerism was defined as a peak of at least 4% donor T cells among recipient peripheral blood mononuclear cells. Summary of the overall study and its limitations: High GvH to HvG T cell clonal ratios were observed in the allografts of patients with donor T cell macrochimerism. Early after transplant, declines in HvG clones were associated with peak levels of circulating GvH clones. GvH clones turned up in recipient bone marrow, with some appearing earlier in ileal mucosa or blood, a pattern consistent with an intestinal mucosal origin. The relatively low number and heterogeneity of intestinal transplant patients limited the conclusions.

The method was the immunoSEQ multiplex PCR assay. For most patients, genomic DNA was isolated with the Qiagen DNeasy Blood and Tissue Kit and sent frozen to Adaptive Biotechnologies for TCR sequencing. For most patients, genomic DNA was subjected to high-throughput TCR-beta CDR3 sequencing by Adaptive Biotechnologies. On the authors' methods: TCR sequencing data were retrieved from Adaptive's ImmunoSEQ software for more than 15 patients, whereas three other patients were processed with MiXCR and VDJtools. To correct CD4 versus CD8 sorting errors, any sequence found in both subsets at a frequency ratio below 5:1 was removed. CDR3 nucleotide sequences shared between donor and recipient were removed because their origin could not be assigned. To be classed as alloreactive, a clone needed at least 2-fold expansion over unstimulated cells and a minimum CFSE-low frequency of 0.002% (template counts) or 0.001% (read counts). Mappable clones were those detected in sequenced pre-transplant spleen, lymph node, or MLR CFSE-low populations of the donor or recipient. Cumulative frequency of alloreactive clones was calculated as a percentage of all sequences weighted by copy number. In its TCRdb copy, this immuneACCESS table keeps in-frame sequences only and misses some clones. Where compared with another copy, unresolved V genes explain less than half of these, and the others have no known cause. That table gives V, J and clone size, and the DNA gave D and trimming. The sample has more than 9,500 clones on record, under 45% of them singletons. About 3.4% of the sample goes to the ten largest clones.

Germline trimming amounts to 6 bases on V and 5 bases on J, with 28 as the count of junction bases outside the gene matches. From the cysteine through the phenylalanine, the CDR3 covers 22 amino acids. Just the 66-base CDR3 DNA is kept, in frame starting at base 1. The germline V gene supplies CDR1 MDHEN and CDR2 SYDVKM. As to this clone: Within one base of it there is no much larger clone, and no base qualities were kept.

The time point label here, explained by the study, means: cells obtained before transplantation from donor or recipient. In mixed lymphocyte reactions, about 200,000 CFSE-labeled pre-transplant responders were plated with about 200,000 irradiated violet-dye-labeled stimulators and cultured for 5 to 6 days. Proliferating CD3+CD4+CFSE-low and CD3+CD8+CFSE-low responder cells were FACS-sorted on a BD Influx sorter after the mixed lymphocyte reaction. This clonotype was obtained from a human patient who received an intestinal transplant. This specimen consisted of alloreactive CD8+ T cells from a mixed lymphocyte reaction culture, obtained before intestinal transplant. The sample's cell subset or site, from its label and the paper: CFSE-low proliferating T cells sorted from approximately six-day pre-transplant mixed lymphocyte reaction (GvH or HvG direction). The rearrangement joined TRBV28 to TRBJ2-1; TRBD2 matches 10 bases in the middle. DNA sequence: TGTGCCAGCAGCCTAGGCCCCCTGACAGGCTACTCGCAAGGACTAGCGGACAATGAGCAGTTCTTC. The resulting protein is CASSLGPLTGYSQGLADNEQFF.